The subject of this entry is one T cell receptor beta chain. Trimming removed 2 bases at V and 3 bases at J, with 17 bases between. Germline CDR1 reads MGHRA; CDR2 reads YSYEKL. The CDR3 extends over 16 amino acids. This record comes from a study of CD8 T cells in Susac syndrome. Random-hexamer reverse transcription was applied to roughly 0.5 to 1 ug RNA. One entry per CDR3 protein, called by TCRdb with MiXCR from the immunoSEQ multiplex PCR reads. The sample includes roughly 300,000 distinct CDR3 sequences, roughly 81% of them seen just once. CD8+ and CD4+ T cells from blood underwent TCR beta sequencing.

The source of this sequence is a human donor with multiple sclerosis. The sequencing input was CD8+ T cells from PBMCs. The chain uses TRBV4-1 and TRBJ2-7; perhaps TRBD2 as D (6 bases). The CDR3 loop is CASSQRYLARYYEQYF. The CDR3 bases are TGCGCCAGCAGCCAAAGGTATCTAGCGCGGTACTACGAGCAGTACTTC.